Listed below are T cell receptor beta chains from one sample, sequenced in a study of blood T cell repertoires in COVID-19. TCRdb keeps only in-frame clones here, not all; method: immunoSEQ multiplex PCR. This sample yields around 460,000 clones, of which approximately 90% are seen a single time; roughly 0.76% belongs to the top ten. The sequencing input was peripheral blood. Source of these receptors: a man aged 18 to 29 with COVID-19, enrolled during active disease. Both conserved end residues are part of each CDR3. Each record gives: J gene, D gene, V gene, CDR3 length, clone size, CDR3 protein, CDR3 DNA. The D gene is left open where the match is weak. The size of a clone is reported for some rows only, either as once, few or many, or as a class for expanded clones.

TRBJ2-5 TRBD2 TRBV4-2 16 NA CASSQGATSGGETQYF TGTGCCAGCAGCCAAGGGGCGACTAGCGGGGGGGAGACCCAGTACTTC
TRBJ1-6 NA TRBV10-3 13 NA CAISEGGNSPLHF TGTGCCATCAGTGAGGGCGGGAATTCACCCCTCCACTTT
TRBJ2-3 TRBD2 TRBV7-8 19 NA CASRPQGLAGGHSTDTQYF TGTGCCAGCAGACCACAAGGACTAGCGGGGGGCCATAGCACAGATACGCAGTATTTT
TRBJ2-7 NA TRBV29-1 12 NA CSVQTGSYEQYF TGCAGCGTTCAAACAGGATCCTACGAGCAGTACTTC
TRBJ1-1 NA TRBV7-2 18 NA CASSLGTEINSWYTEAFF TGTGCCAGCAGCTTAGGGACAGAAATAAACTCCTGGTACACTGAAGCTTTCTTT
TRBJ1-2 TRBD1 TRBV10-2 13 NA CASSGTGDYGYTF TGCGCCAGCAGTGGGACAGGCGACTATGGCTACACCTTC
TRBJ2-1 TRBD2 TRBV19 15 few CASSILAGVINEQFF TGTGCCAGTAGTATACTAGCGGGGGTTATCAATGAGCAGTTCTTC
TRBJ1-5 NA TRBV7-2 16 NA CASSHPGEEPNQPQHF TGTGCCAGCAGCCACCCCGGCGAGGAGCCAAATCAGCCCCAGCATTTT
TRBJ2-1 NA TRBV10-2 15 NA CASSEGGLSYNEQFF TGCGCCAGCAGTGAGGGGGGCCTCTCCTACAATGAGCAGTTCTTC
TRBJ2-1 TRBD2 TRBV9 16 NA CASSPRLAGEYNEQFF TGTGCCAGCAGCCCTCGACTAGCGGGGGAGTACAATGAGCAGTTCTTC
TRBJ1-6 TRBD1 TRBV4-1 14 NA CASSLPGGNSPLHF TGCGCCAGCAGTTTGCCAGGGGGAAATTCACCCCTCCACTTT
TRBJ2-1 TRBD1 TRBV9 16 NA CASSGRRQGAYDEQFF TGTGCCAGCAGCGGGAGAAGACAGGGGGCTTATGATGAGCAGTTCTTC
TRBJ2-7 TRBD2 TRBV3-1/TRBV3-2 13 once CASSPLAGFEQYF TGTGCCAGCAGCCCCTTAGCGGGATTCGAGCAGTACTTC
TRBJ1-2 TRBD1 TRBV25-1 15 NA CASSVRTGSNYGYTF TGTGCCAGCAGTGTTCGGACAGGGTCCAACTATGGCTACACCTTC
TRBJ2-7 NA TRBV19 16 NA CASRSAGGTAPYEQYF TGTGCCAGTAGATCGGCTGGCGGGACAGCGCCTTACGAGCAGTACTTC
TRBJ1-3 NA TRBV6-8 14 NA CASLALGGGNTIYF TGTGCCAGCCTAGCCCTGGGCGGAGGAAACACCATATATTTT
TRBJ2-1 NA TRBV19 11 NA CASTEGLEQFF TGTGCCAGTACGGAGGGTCTTGAGCAGTTCTTC
TRBJ2-7 TRBD2 TRBV6-5 13 NA CASSRTRDYEQYF TGTGCCAGCAGCCGGACTAGAGACTACGAGCAGTACTTC
TRBJ1-1 NA TRBV6-6 15 NA CASRPTGSSSTEAFF TGTGCCAGCAGGCCGACAGGAAGTTCTTCCACTGAAGCTTTCTTT
TRBJ2-5 TRBD2 TRBV2 16 NA CASSEEGLAIQETQYF TGTGCCAGCAGTGAAGAGGGACTAGCGATCCAAGAGACCCAGTACTTC
TRBJ1-1 NA TRBV30 16 NA CAWSDKGGGVGTEAFF TGTGCCTGGAGTGATAAAGGGGGGGGAGTCGGAACTGAAGCTTTCTTT
TRBJ1-3 NA TRBV6-1 15 NA CASSEAPGGGNTIYF TGTGCCAGCAGTGAAGCGCCGGGCGGGGGAAACACCATATATTTT
TRBJ2-1 NA TRBV19 14 NA CASSFGTAGNEQFF TGTGCCAGTAGTTTCGGGACTGCTGGCAATGAGCAGTTCTTC
TRBJ1-2 NA TRBV7-9 12 NA CASSLPNYGYTF TGTGCCAGCAGCTTACCAAACTATGGCTACACCTTC
TRBJ2-1 TRBD1 TRBV27 15 NA CASSRDRGYSNEQFF TGTGCCAGCAGTCGGGACAGGGGGTACTCCAATGAGCAGTTCTTC
TRBJ2-3 NA TRBV9 14 NA CASSVDYSTDTQYF TGTGCCAGCAGCGTAGACTATAGCACAGATACGCAGTATTTT
TRBJ2-5 TRBD2 TRBV6-1 16 NA CASSGVSGGSEETQYF TGTGCCAGCAGTGGGGTCAGCGGGGGGTCGGAGGAGACCCAGTACTTC
TRBJ2-5 NA TRBV9 15 NA CASSVDPNGGETQYF TGTGCCAGCAGCGTAGACCCAAACGGGGGAGAGACCCAGTACTTC
TRBJ1-1 NA TRBV20-1 14 once CSASYLIPDTEAFF TGCAGTGCTAGTTATCTCATACCGGACACTGAAGCTTTCTTT
TRBJ1-5 TRBD1 TRBV6-2/TRBV6-3 17 once CASSHFFDRVWVQPQHF TGTGCCAGCAGCCACTTCTTCGACAGGGTGTGGGTTCAGCCCCAGCATTTT
TRBJ1-2 NA TRBV6-5 14 NA CASRVRSYPYGYTF TGTGCCAGCAGGGTTCGGTCCTACCCCTATGGCTACACCTTC